The entry below describes one T cell receptor (beta chain). Its antigen is unknown. The CDR3 consists of 15 residues. V shed 4 bases, J shed 7 bases, and the junction held 9 bases outside the gene matches. The germline gives CDR1 SGDLS, CDR2 YYNGEE. The entry originates in a study of somatic mutations in cytotoxic T cells in rheumatoid arthritis. Across the whole study: Blood samples of 25 to 30 ml were drawn from patients (in EDTA) right after diagnosis and before any treatment. Overall study findings and caveats: Patients with rheumatoid arthritis did not differ significantly from age-matched healthy controls in CD8+ T-cell clonality.

Method: immunoSEQ multiplex PCR; TCRdb's copy keeps in-frame clones and lacks some. The sample has approximately 11,000 clones, over 80% seen once. Isolation of the CD4+ and CD8+ populations was accomplished via positive magnetic bead selection, with purity assessed by flow cytometry. This clonotype originated in a woman younger than 35 with rheumatoid arthritis. This chain links TRBV9 with TRBJ2-1; 9 bases are shared with TRBD2. Material for sequencing was CD8+ T cells sorted from blood. CDR3 amino acids: CASSPPRLAGNEQFF. The CDR3 coding sequence is TGTGCCAGCAGCCCCCCGAGGCTAGCGGGGAATGAGCAGTTCTTC.